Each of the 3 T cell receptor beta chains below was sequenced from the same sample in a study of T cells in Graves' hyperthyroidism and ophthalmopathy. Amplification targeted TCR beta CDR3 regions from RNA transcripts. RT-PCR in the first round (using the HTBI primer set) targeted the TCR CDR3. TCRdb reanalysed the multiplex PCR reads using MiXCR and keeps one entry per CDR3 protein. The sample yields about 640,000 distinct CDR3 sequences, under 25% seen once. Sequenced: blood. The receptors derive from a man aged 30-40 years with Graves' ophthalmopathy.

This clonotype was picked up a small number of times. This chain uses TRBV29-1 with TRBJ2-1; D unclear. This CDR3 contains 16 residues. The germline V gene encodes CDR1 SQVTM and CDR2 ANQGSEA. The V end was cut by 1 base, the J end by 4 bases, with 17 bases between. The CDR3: CSVEGLVLLNYNEQFF. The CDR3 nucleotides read TGCAGCGTTGAAGGGCTAGTCCTCTTGAATTACAATGAGCAGTTCTTC.

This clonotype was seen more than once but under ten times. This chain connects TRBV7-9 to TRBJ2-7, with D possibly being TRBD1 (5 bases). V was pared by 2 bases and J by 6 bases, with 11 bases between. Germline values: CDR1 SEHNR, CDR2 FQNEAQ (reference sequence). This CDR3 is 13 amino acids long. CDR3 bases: TGTGCCAGCAGCTTACAGGGTCTCGGCGAGCAGTACTTC. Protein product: CASSLQGLGEQYF.

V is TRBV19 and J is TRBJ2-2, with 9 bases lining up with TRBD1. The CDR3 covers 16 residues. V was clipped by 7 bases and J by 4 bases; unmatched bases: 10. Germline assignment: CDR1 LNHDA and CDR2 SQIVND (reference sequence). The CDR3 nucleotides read TGTGCCAGTATTCCCCGGGACAGGGAAGGCACCGGGGAGCTGTTTTTT. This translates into CASIPRDREGTGELFF.